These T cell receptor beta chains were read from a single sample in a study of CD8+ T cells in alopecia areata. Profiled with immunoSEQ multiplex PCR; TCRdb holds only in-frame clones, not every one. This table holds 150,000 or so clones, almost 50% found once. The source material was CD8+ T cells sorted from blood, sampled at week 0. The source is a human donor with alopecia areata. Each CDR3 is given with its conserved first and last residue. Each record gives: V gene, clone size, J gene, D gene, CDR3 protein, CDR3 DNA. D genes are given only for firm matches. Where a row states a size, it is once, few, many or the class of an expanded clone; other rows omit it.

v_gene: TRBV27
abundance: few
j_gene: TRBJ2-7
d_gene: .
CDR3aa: CASSLGGGSEQYF
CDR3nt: TGTGCCAGCAGTCTAGGGGGGGGCTCCGAGCAGTACTTC

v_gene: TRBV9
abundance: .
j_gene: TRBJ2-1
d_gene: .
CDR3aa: CASSATREPVNPNEQFF
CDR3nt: TGTGCCAGCAGCGCAACAAGGGAGCCGGTTAATCCCAATGAGCAGTTCTTC

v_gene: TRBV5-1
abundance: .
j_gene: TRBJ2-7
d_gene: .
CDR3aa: CASSLEAALAYEQYF
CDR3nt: TGCGCCAGCAGCTTGGAGGCAGCCCTGGCCTACGAGCAGTACTTC

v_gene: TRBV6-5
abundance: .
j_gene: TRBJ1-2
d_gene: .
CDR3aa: CASSQTVNYGYTF
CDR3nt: TGTGCCAGCAGTCAAACAGTTAACTATGGCTACACCTTC

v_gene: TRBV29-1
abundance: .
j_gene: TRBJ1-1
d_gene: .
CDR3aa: CSVGHPNTEAFF
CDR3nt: TGCAGCGTTGGACACCCGAACACTGAAGCTTTCTTT

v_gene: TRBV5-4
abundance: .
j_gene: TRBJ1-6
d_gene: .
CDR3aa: CASSLGQNNSPLHF
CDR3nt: TGTGCCAGCAGCTTAGGGCAGAATAATTCACCCCTCCACTTT

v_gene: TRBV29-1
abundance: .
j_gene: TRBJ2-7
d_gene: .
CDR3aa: CSVEDRGPSYEQYF
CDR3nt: TGCAGCGTTGAAGATAGAGGGCCATCCTACGAGCAGTACTTC

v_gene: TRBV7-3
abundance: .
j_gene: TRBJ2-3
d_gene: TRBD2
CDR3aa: CASSLLGPSGGAGTDTQYF
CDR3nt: TGTGCCAGCAGCCTTCTTGGGCCTAGCGGGGGGGCGGGCACAGATACGCAGTATTTT

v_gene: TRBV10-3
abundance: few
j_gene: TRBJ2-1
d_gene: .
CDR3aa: CAISEGRSHNEQFF
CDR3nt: TGTGCCATCAGTGAGGGACGGAGCCACAATGAGCAGTTCTTC

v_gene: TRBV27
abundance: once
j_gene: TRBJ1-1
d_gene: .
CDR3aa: CASSLFRGEPEAFF
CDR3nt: TGTGCCAGCAGTTTATTCAGGGGAGAGCCTGAAGCTTTCTTT

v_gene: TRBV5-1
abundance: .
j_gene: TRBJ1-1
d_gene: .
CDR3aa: CASSTYRDLNTEAFF
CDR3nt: TGCGCCAGCAGCACGTACAGGGATTTGAACACTGAAGCTTTCTTT

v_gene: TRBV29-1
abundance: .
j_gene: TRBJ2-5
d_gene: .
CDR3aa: CSVDGGSQETQYF
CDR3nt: TGCAGCGTTGATGGGGGTTCTCAAGAGACCCAGTACTTC

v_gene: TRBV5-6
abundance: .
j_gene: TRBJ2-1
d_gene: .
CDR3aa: CASSSVVVGEQFF
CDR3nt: TGTGCCAGCAGCTCCGTTGTTGTGGGCGAGCAGTTCTTC

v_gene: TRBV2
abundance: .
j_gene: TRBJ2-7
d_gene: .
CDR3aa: CASSDKGIMNEQYF
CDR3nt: TGTGCCAGCAGTGACAAGGGTATTATGAACGAGCAGTACTTC

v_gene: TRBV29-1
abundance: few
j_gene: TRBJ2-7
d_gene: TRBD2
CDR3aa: CSVEEGGLEQYF
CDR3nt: TGCAGCGTTGAAGAGGGAGGGCTCGAGCAGTACTTC

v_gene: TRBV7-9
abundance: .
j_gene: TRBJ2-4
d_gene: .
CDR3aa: CASSSWDGTLAKNIQYF
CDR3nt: TGTGCCAGCAGCTCATGGGACGGGACGTTAGCCAAAAACATTCAGTACTTC

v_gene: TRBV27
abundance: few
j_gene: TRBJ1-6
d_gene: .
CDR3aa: CASSPTGAYSPLHF
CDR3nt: TGTGCCAGCAGTCCGACCGGGGCGTATTCACCCCTCCACTTT

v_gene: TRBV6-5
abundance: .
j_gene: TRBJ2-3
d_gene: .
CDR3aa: CASSYDGGASTDTQYF
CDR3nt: TGTGCCAGCAGTTACGACGGGGGAGCTAGCACAGATACGCAGTATTTT

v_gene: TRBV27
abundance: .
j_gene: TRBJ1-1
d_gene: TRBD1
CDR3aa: CASSLGPGQGRTEAFF
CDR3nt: TGTGCCAGCAGTCTGGGGCCGGGACAGGGTAGGACTGAAGCTTTCTTT

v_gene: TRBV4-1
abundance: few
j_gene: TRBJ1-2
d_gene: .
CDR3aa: CASSQDGLNYGYTF
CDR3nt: TGCGCCAGCAGCCAGGACGGACTGAACTATGGCTACACCTTC

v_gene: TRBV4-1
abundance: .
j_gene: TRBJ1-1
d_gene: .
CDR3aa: CASSQVGDYTEAFF
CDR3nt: TGCGCCAGCAGCCAAGTAGGGGACTACACTGAAGCTTTCTTT

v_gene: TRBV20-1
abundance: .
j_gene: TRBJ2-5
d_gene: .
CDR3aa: CSALRQETQYF
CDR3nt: TGCAGTGCCCTTAGGCAAGAGACCCAGTACTTC

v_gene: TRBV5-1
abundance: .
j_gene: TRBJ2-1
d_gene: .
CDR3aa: CASSFRPNPYNEQFF
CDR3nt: TGCGCCAGCAGCTTCCGACCTAATCCTTACAATGAGCAGTTCTTC

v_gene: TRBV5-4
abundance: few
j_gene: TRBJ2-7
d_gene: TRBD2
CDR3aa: CASSHRPGGAHSYEQYF
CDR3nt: TGTGCCAGCAGCCATCGCCCCGGGGGGGCCCACTCCTACGAGCAGTACTTC

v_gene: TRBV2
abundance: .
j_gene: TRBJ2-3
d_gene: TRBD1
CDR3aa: CASSFPGQGLDTQYF
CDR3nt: TGTGCCAGCAGTTTCCCGGGACAGGGTCTAGATACGCAGTATTTT

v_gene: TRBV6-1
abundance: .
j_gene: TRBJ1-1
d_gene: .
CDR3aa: CASQDGNTEAFF
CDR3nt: TGTGCCAGCCAGGACGGGAACACTGAAGCTTTCTTT

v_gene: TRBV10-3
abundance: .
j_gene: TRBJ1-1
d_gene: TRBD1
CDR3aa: CAISDQGGSGAFF
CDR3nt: TGTGCCATCAGTGATCAGGGGGGGTCCGGAGCTTTCTTT

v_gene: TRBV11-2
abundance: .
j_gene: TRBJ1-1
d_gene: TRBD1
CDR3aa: CASSFGQGSMNTEAFF
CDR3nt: TGTGCCAGCAGCTTTGGACAGGGGTCAATGAACACTGAAGCTTTCTTT

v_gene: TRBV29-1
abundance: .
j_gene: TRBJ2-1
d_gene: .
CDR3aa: CSALDNEQFF
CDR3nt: TGCAGCGCCTTAGACAATGAGCAGTTCTTC

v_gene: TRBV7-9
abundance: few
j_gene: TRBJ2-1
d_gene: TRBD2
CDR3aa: CASSSTDSLPGGEQFF
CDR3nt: TGTGCCAGCAGCTCGACAGACAGCCTACCGGGAGGTGAGCAGTTCTTC

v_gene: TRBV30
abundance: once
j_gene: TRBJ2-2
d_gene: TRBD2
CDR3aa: CARRGEVGTGELFF
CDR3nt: TGTGCCCGCCGGGGGGAGGTTGGCACCGGGGAGCTGTTTTTT

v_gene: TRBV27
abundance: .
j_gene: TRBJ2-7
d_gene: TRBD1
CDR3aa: CASSSVGTGSYEQYF
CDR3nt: TGTGCCAGCAGTTCGGTCGGGACAGGGTCCTACGAGCAGTACTTC

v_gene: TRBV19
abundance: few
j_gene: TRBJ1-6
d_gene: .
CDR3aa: CASSERSSYNSPLHF
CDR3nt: TGTGCCAGTAGTGAGCGGAGCTCCTATAATTCACCCCTCCACTTT

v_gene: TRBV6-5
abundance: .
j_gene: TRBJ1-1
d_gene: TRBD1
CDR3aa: CASSGTGEAFF
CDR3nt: TGTGCCAGCAGTGGGACAGGTGAAGCTTTCTTT

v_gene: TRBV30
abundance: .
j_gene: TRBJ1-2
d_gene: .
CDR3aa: CAWSLVTANYGYTF
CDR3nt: TGTGCCTGGAGCCTTGTGACAGCGAACTATGGCTACACCTTC

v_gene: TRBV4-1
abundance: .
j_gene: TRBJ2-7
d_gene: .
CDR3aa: CASSRPAGGPYEQYF
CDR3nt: TGCGCCAGCAGCCGTCCGGCAGGAGGGCCCTACGAGCAGTACTTC

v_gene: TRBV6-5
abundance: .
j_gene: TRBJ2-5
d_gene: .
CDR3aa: CASSYPQETQYF
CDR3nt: TGTGCCAGCAGTTACCCCCAAGAGACCCAGTACTTC

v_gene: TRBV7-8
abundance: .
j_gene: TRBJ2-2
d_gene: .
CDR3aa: CASSFGTQNTGELFF
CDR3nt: TGTGCCAGCAGCTTTGGGACCCAGAACACCGGGGAGCTGTTTTTT

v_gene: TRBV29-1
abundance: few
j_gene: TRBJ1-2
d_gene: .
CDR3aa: CSVESHSNYGYTF
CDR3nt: TGCAGCGTTGAGTCGCATTCGAACTATGGCTACACCTTC

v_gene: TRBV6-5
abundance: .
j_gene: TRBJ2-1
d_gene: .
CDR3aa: CASSYSPQANEQFF
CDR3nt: TGTGCCAGCAGTTACTCGCCTCAAGCCAATGAGCAGTTCTTC

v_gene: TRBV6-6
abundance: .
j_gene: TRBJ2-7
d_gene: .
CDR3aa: CASSYSSVSSYEQYF
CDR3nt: TGTGCCAGCAGTTACTCGTCCGTAAGCTCCTACGAGCAGTACTTC

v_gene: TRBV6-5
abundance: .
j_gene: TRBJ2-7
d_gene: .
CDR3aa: CAPTRPTYEQYF
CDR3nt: TGTGCCCCAACCAGGCCGACCTACGAGCAGTACTTC

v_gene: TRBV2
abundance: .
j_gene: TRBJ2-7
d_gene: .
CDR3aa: CASSEIRTDYEQYF
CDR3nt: TGTGCCAGCAGTGAAATCAGGACAGACTACGAGCAGTACTTC

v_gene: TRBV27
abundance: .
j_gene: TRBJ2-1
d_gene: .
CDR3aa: CASSPTYRDINEQFF
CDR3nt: TGTGCCAGCAGTCCGACCTACCGGGACATCAATGAGCAGTTCTTC

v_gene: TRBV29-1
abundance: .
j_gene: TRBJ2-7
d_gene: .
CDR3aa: CSVWGSSSSYEQYF
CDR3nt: TGCAGCGTTTGGGGCAGTTCGAGCTCCTACGAGCAGTACTTC

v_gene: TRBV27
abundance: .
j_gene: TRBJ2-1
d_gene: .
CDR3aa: CASSPGQIQNEQFF
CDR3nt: TGTGCCAGCAGTCCAGGACAGATACAGAATGAGCAGTTCTTC

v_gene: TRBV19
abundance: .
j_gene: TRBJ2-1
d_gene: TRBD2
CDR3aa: CASTPSGGHNDGQFF
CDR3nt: TGTGCCAGTACTCCTAGCGGGGGGCACAATGATGGGCAGTTCTTC

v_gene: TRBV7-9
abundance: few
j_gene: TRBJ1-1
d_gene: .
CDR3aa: CASSLTGPDTEAFF
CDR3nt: TGTGCCAGCAGCCTCACAGGTCCTGACACTGAAGCTTTCTTT

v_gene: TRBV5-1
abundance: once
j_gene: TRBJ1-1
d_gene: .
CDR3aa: CASRQGGYTEAFF
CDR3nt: TGCGCCAGCAGACAGGGAGGGTACACTGAAGCTTTCTTT

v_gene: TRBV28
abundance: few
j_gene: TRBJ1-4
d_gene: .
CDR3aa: CASSIFGEKLFF
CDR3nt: TGTGCCAGCAGTATATTTGGCGAGAAACTGTTTTTT

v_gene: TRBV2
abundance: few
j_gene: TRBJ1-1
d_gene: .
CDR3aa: CASSVQGGTEAFF
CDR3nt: TGTGCCAGCAGTGTACAGGGTGGCACTGAAGCTTTCTTT

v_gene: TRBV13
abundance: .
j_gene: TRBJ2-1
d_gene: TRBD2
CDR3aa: CASSPASGVSSYNEQFF
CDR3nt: TGTGCCAGCAGCCCTGCTAGCGGGGTTAGCTCCTACAATGAGCAGTTCTTC

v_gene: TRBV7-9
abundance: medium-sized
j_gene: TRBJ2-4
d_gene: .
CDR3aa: CASSLASIIAKNIQYF
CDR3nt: TGTGCCAGCAGCTTAGCGTCGATAATAGCCAAAAACATTCAGTACTTC

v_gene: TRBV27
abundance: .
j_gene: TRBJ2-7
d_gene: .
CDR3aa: CASSLWDGAYEQYF
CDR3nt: TGTGCCAGCAGTTTATGGGACGGAGCCTACGAGCAGTACTTC